The source of this T cell receptor beta chain is a study of radiation and T cells in renal cell carcinoma. Details on this clone: The antigen is not known.

As to time point: baseline pretreatment blood. Specified treatment: 15 Gy SBRT to primary tumor, nephrectomy 4 weeks later. The patient's renal cell carcinoma had clear cell pathology. Whole-study results and caveats: Pretreatment tumor biopsies were lacking, so baseline clonotypes are unknown. In blood, top tumor clones expanded by 2 weeks, shrinking by 4.

TCRdb keeps only in-frame clones here, not all; method: immunoSEQ multiplex PCR. The profile shows approximately 100,000 clones, approximately 86% of them singletons. The CDR3 is 18 residues long. This specimen was blood, taken from a patient whose treatment included radiotherapy and nephrectomy. The source of this sequence is a man in his forties or fifties with renal cell carcinoma. The chain employs TRBV21-1 and TRBJ1-5. TRBV21-1 is termed a pseudogene. The CDR3 DNA reads TGTGCCAGCAGCCTAGATATTGTCGGTGCCCAAGGCAATCAGCCCCAGCATTTT. It encodes CASSLDIVGAQGNQPQHF.